Below are 15 T cell receptor beta chains sequenced from a single sample in a study of beta chain features in type 1 diabetes. Antigen specificity for these receptors is unknown. Reverse transcription of all isolated RNA meant that expressed TCRB transcripts were sequenced. The data were produced by immunoSEQ multiplex PCR, yet TCRdb's version contains in-frame clones alone and is incomplete. Here the sample spans 300,000 to 350,000 clones, about a tenth being singletons. Whole-study results and caveats: Type 1 diabetes patients showed a moderate but significant shortening of TCRB CDR3s in all four CD4+ subsets.

Sequencing input: central memory CD4+ T cells from blood. The origin of the receptors is a man under 40 with type 1 diabetes.

This chain connects TRBV7-2 to TRBJ2-5; the match to TRBD1 covers 9 bases. Trimming at V came to 4 bases and at J to 3 bases, leaving 6 bases not matched to a gene. Germline CDR1 SGHTA, CDR2 FQGNSA. The CDR3 length is 15 residues. The CDR3 DNA is TGTGCCAGCAGCTCACTTCGGACAGGGGAAGAGACCCAGTACTTC. It codes for CASSSLRTGEETQYF.

This clone showed up just a few times. The chain links TRBV27 to TRBJ1-5, with 8 nucleotides matching TRBD1. Germline CDR1 and CDR2: MNHEY and SMNVEV (reference sequence). CDR3 length: 15 residues. Trimming took 6 bases from V and 6 from J; bases not matched to a gene: 10. CDR3 nucleotides: TGTGCCAGCAGCACCCAGGGGGCGTCGCGTCAGCCCCAGCATTTT. Translation: CASSTQGASRQPQHF.

This clone came up a few times. V gene TRBV5-4 combines with J gene TRBJ2-1, with 7 bases aligning to TRBD2. Germline V gene lookup returns CDR1 SGHNT and CDR2 YYREEE (reference sequence). This CDR3 contains 14 residues. The V gene end was trimmed by 2 bases and the J gene end by 5 bases; junction bases not matched to a gene: 4. The CDR3 bases are TGTGCCAGCAGCTTTGGCCTAGCGGACAATGAGCAGTTCTTC. As protein: CASSFGLADNEQFF.

This chain connects TRBV4-3 to TRBJ2-3, with TRBD2 identical over 12 bases. Trimming took 0 bases from V and 4 from J; bases not matched to a gene: 8. The length of the CDR3 is 18 residues. The germline V gene encodes CDR1 LGHNA and CDR2 YSLEER. CDR3 region: CASSQDSLAGGQSDTQYF. For the CDR3, the DNA is TGCGCCAGCAGCCAAGATAGTCTAGCGGGGGGGCAGTCAGATACGCAGTATTTT.

This rearrangement joins TRBV5-6 to TRBJ2-5, with D perhaps matching TRBD2 (5 bases). The ends were cut back, 4 bases at V and 5 bases at J, with 15 bases in the middle. Germline values: CDR1 SGHDT, CDR2 YYEEEE. This CDR3 has 14 amino acids. CDR3 loop: CASSMEPRAETQYF. Written as DNA, the CDR3 is TGTGCCAGCAGCATGGAACCGAGGGCTGAGACCCAGTACTTC.

This clone was seen more than once but under ten times. The chain joins TRBV11-2 to TRBJ2-5, with D maybe TRBD1 (6 bases). V lost 2 bases, J lost 4 bases, and 11 bases lay in between. The CDR3 consists of 14 residues. Germline V gene data show CDR1 as SGHAT and CDR2 as FQNNGV. CDR3 sequence: CASSLTGFRETQYF. For the CDR3, the DNA is TGTGCCAGCAGCTTAACAGGGTTTAGAGAGACCCAGTACTTC.

This clone was seen only a few times. The DNA for the CDR3 is TGTGCCAGCAGCTCTCGGGGAGCGGGGGCGACTGGGACCGGGGAGCTGTTTTTT. Protein sequence: CASSSRGAGATGTGELFF. The chain links TRBV9 to TRBJ2-2; TRBD2 aligns across 8 bases. With 4 bases clipped from V and 5 bases from J, the junction kept 16 bases outside the gene matches. Germline lookup yields CDR1 SGDLS and CDR2 YYNGEE. This CDR3 has 18 residues. Full variable domain (rest looked up from reference TRBV9 and TRBJ2-2): DSGVTQTPKHLITATGQRVTLRCSPRSGDLSVYWYQQSLDQGLQFLIQYYNGEERAKGNILERFSAQQFPDLHSELNLSSLELGDSALYFCASSSRGAGATGTGELFFGEGSRLTVL.

The rearrangement links TRBV30 to TRBJ2-1; 8 bases align to TRBD2. This CDR3 has 18 residues. Germline CDR1 is GTSNPN and CDR2 is SVGIG (reference sequence). V trimming: 2 bases; J trimming: 4 bases; junction bases outside the gene matches: 16. This CDR3 reads CAWSLVSSGPSYYNEQFF. CDR3 coding DNA: TGTGCCTGGAGTCTCGTATCTAGCGGGCCCTCCTATTACAATGAGCAGTTCTTC.

The chain recombines TRBV2 with TRBJ1-5; unclear D gene. Germline lookup yields CDR1 SNHLY and CDR2 FYNNEI. Trimming pared 4 bases from V and 3 bases from J, leaving 7 bases between. The CDR3 is 13 residues long. The CDR3 DNA reads TGTGCCAGCAGTGGGACTTTCAATCAGCCCCAGCATTTT. It codes for CASSGTFNQPQHF.

V is TRBV6-5 and J is TRBJ1-4; D gene ambiguous. This CDR3 has 13 amino acids. The V end was cut by 7 bases, the J end by 0 bases, with 6 bases between. CDR1 and CDR2 (germline): MNHEY, SVGAGI. The CDR3, as DNA: TGTGCCAGCACTGATTCAACTAATGAAAAACTGTTTTTT. It specifies CASTDSTNEKLFF.

There are a few counts of this clone. The chain employs TRBV29-1 and TRBJ2-5; D might be TRBD1 (6 bases). Deletions cut 4 bases from V and 5 bases from J, with 14 bases between. CDR3 length: 13 residues. Looked up from germline, CDR1 is SQVTM and CDR2 is ANQGSEA. The CDR3: CSVAIRGRETQYF. The CDR3 region has the DNA TGCAGCGTTGCGATCAGGGGACGGGAGACCCAGTACTTC.

V is TRBV7-2 and J is TRBJ1-3, with D maybe TRBD1 (5 bases). From germline, CDR1 is SGHTA and CDR2 FQGNSA. V lost 1 base, J lost 0 bases, and 16 bases lay in between. This CDR3 is 18 amino acids long. The CDR3 region has the DNA TGTGCCAGCAGCTTAGTCGTTGGGGCAGCCGACTCTGGAAACACCATATATTTT. Its translation: CASSLVVGAADSGNTIYF.

There are a few counts of this clone. The chain is built from TRBV18 and TRBJ2-3, with TRBD2 matching 14 bases. Germline loops: CDR1 KGHSH, CDR2 LQKENI. V trimming: 8 bases; J trimming: 4 bases; junction bases outside the gene matches: 8. The CDR3 is 16 amino acids. CDR3 residues: CASARTTSGGADTQYF. In DNA form, the CDR3 reads TGTGCCAGCGCCCGAACGACTAGCGGGGGGGCAGATACGCAGTATTTT.

There are a few counts of this clone. J is TRBJ1-1 and V is TRBV10-3, with a weak D call TRBD1 (6 bases). V was clipped by 8 bases and J by 2 bases, with 12 bases between them. Germline CDR1 reads ENHRY; CDR2 reads SYGVKD. The CDR3 covers 13 residues. The CDR3 sequence: CAISKQGNTEAFF. The CDR3 DNA is TGTGCCATCTCTAAACAGGGAAACACTGAAGCTTTCTTT.

The chain joins TRBV7-2 to TRBJ2-2, with 11 bases aligning to TRBD1. With 7 bases clipped from V and 7 bases from J, the junction kept 11 bases outside the gene matches. Germline CDR1 reads SGHTA; CDR2 reads FQGNSA. The CDR3 has 16 amino acids. For the CDR3, the DNA is TGTGCCAGCATCCCGCTGCCGGGACAGGGGGTCGGGGAGCTGTTTTTT. Protein: CASIPLPGQGVGELFF.